What follows are 16 T cell receptor beta chains derived from one specimen sequenced in a study of regulatory T cells in long-lasting Graves disease (dated by TCRdb to the early 2020s). In the paper's terms, the time point label means: newly diagnosed GD, antithyroid drugs for less than 3 months. For both TCR sequencing and RNA sequencing, RNA was extracted from PBMCs in TRIzol. Libraries were built with multiplex PCR. Sequenced using an Illumina HiSeq 4000. TCR beta libraries were built with iRepertoire HTBI primers and Arm-PCR amplification of CDR3 regions. TCRdb ran its own pipeline on the public reads, namely fastp trimming at Q25 and MiXCR clone calling, and kept in-frame beta chains. Records with the same CDR3 protein are collapsed into one entry carrying the most frequent genes and DNA. The sample data list 200,000 to 250,000 distinct CDR3 sequences, and approximately 20% of these were observed just once. Roughly a fifth of the sample goes to the ten largest clones.

Specimen: peripheral blood mononuclear cells (PBMCs), collected at new diagnosis, from a patient treated with antithyroid drugs. The source is a female donor with Graves disease.

This clonotype was observed at least ten times. The V call is TRBV6-1, the J call TRBJ2-2; 9 bases are a match to TRBD1. This CDR3 comprises 15 residues. V was pared by 6 bases and J by 6 bases, with 8 bases of the junction left unmatched. Germline CDR1 and CDR2: MNHNS and SASEGT. This CDR3 reads CASRPTGGVAGELFF. CDR3 coding DNA: TGTGCCAGCAGGCCGACAGGGGGGGTAGCCGGGGAGCTGTTTTTT.

In this sample, this clonotype turned up many times. The junction and the germline gene differ at one end; a read error may be behind it. This chain joins TRBV7-2 and TRBJ1-1, with a possible D match to TRBD1 (6 bases). The germline gives CDR1 SGHTA, CDR2 FQGNSA. CDR3 length: 12 amino acids. The CDR3 is CASSLGRRTADF. The CDR3 region has the DNA TGTGCCAGCAGCTTAGGTCGTAGGACAGCCGATTTT.

The sample holds many counts of this clonotype. This chain joins TRBV7-9 and TRBJ2-2, with D tentatively TRBD1 (8 bases). V was cut by 4 bases and J by 3 bases, with 12 bases left in between. The CDR3 sequence is 15 residues long. Germline V gives CDR1 SEHNR, CDR2 FQNEAQ (reference sequence). CDR3 nucleotides: TGTGCCAGCAGCTCCACAGGGGGGGACACCGGGGAGCTGTTTTTT. Amino acids: CASSSTGGDTGELFF.

The genes are TRBV5-1 and TRBJ2-1; D possibly uses TRBD1 or TRBD2 (7 bases each). Germline-derived CDR1 and CDR2 are SGHRS and YFSETQ. V was pared by 0 bases and J by 11 bases, with 21 bases between. CDR3 length equals 16 residues. CDR3 loop: CASSLEGGGTETQQFF. The CDR3 region has the DNA TGCGCCAGCAGCTTGGAGGGAGGGGGCACGGAGACCCAGCAGTTCTTC. The full variable domain, in which reference TRBV5-1 and TRBJ2-1 provide the parts outside the CDR3, is KAGVTQTPRYLIKTRGQQVTLSCSPISGHRSVSWYQQTPGQGLQFLFEYFSETQRNKGNFPGRFSGRQFSNSRSEMNVSTLELGDSALYLCASSLEGGGTETQQFFGPGTRLTVL.

Ten or more counts support this clonotype. The V gene is TRBV6-2 or TRBV6-3, the J gene TRBJ1-5, with D hard to call. From germline, CDR1 is MNHEY and CDR2 SVGEGT. The CDR3 length is 14 residues. Between the trimmed V and J ends, which lost 5 bases and 0 bases, there was a span of 8 bases. The DNA of the CDR3 is TGTGCCAGCAGTGCAGGATATAGCAATCAGCCCCAGCATTTT. It translates to CASSAGYSNQPQHF.

The chain employs TRBV7-6 and TRBJ2-1; D ambiguous. Germline loops: CDR1 SGHVS, CDR2 FNYEAQ. V was cut by 2 bases and J by 0 bases, with 17 bases left in between. CDR3 size: 18 residues. CDR3 bases: TGTGCCAGCAGCTTATTAACCCTTGGCGCGAGCTCCTACAATGAGCAGTTCTTC. Translating it yields CASSLLTLGASSYNEQFF.

This clonotype was counted ten times or more. The rearrangement links TRBV11-2 to TRBJ2-3; 11 bases map to TRBD2. Germline CDR1 is SGHAT and CDR2 is FQNNGV. The CDR3 spans 16 residues. V dropped 4 bases and J dropped 8; count of bases not matched to a gene: 11. In DNA, the CDR3 is TGTGCCAGCAGCTCGGGGACTAGCGGTTCCCAGGGTACGCAGTATTTT. Amino acid sequence: CASSSGTSGSQGTQYF.

This chain connects TRBV12-3 or TRBV12-4 to TRBJ1-1; possibly TRBD1 for D (5 bases). The CDR3 runs to 14 residues. V shed 3 bases and J shed 8 bases, with 16 bases lying between them. CDR3 sequence (DNA): TGTGCCAGCAGTTTGTGGGGGGGGTCCTCCGAAGCTTTCTTT. This sequence encodes CASSLWGGSSEAFF.

This clonotype has ten or more counts. The gene calls are TRBV6-9 and TRBJ1-2; D is perhaps TRBD1 (5 bases). There are 16 residues in the CDR3. From germline, CDR1 is MNHGY and CDR2 SVAAGI. V was clipped by 3 bases and J by 4 bases, with 18 bases between them. Here the CDR3 DNA reads TGTGCCAGCAGTTACTCCCGCCGGGGGATTGGCTATGGCTACACCTTC. Encoded protein: CASSYSRRGIGYGYTF.

The rearrangement joins TRBV9 to TRBJ2-5; possibly TRBD2 for D (6 bases). V was trimmed by 3 bases and J by 0 bases, leaving 12 bases between them. The CDR3 sequence is 15 residues long. Germline assignment: CDR1 SGDLS and CDR2 YYNGEE. The CDR3 nucleotides read TGTGCCAGCAGCGCCAGCGGGCTTCACCAAGAGACCCAGTACTTC. It codes for CASSASGLHQETQYF.

This clonotype was seen once. It differs at one base from a far larger clone, so likely a read error. This chain connects TRBV28 to TRBJ2-2, with D possibly matching TRBD2 (5 bases). CDR1 and CDR2 from the germline V gene are MDHEN and SYDVKM. The length of the CDR3 is 13 residues. CDR3: CASFDTNTGELSF. Here the CDR3 DNA reads TGTGCCAGCTTCGACACAAACACCGGGGAGCTGTCTTTT.

This clonotype was recorded a few times. V and J are TRBV9 and TRBJ2-7; no reliable D call. Trimming removed 0 bases from V and 2 bases from J, with 15 bases in between. The CDR3 loop spans 16 amino acids. In germline, CDR1 is SGDLS, CDR2 YYNGEE. Here the CDR3 reads CASSVGPSLETYEQYF. As DNA, the CDR3 is TGTGCCAGCAGCGTAGGTCCCTCCCTGGAAACCTACGAGCAGTACTTC.

This clonotype came up a few times. As DNA, the CDR3 is TGCAGTGCTACGACAGGGGCCCTGAACACTGAAGCTTTCTTT. Protein product: CSATTGALNTEAFF. The chain couples TRBV20-1 to TRBJ1-1; 8 bases are a match to TRBD1. This CDR3 is built from 14 residues. V shed 4 bases and J 0 bases; nucleotides not matched to a gene: 4. From germline, CDR1 is DFQATT and CDR2 SNEGSKA (reference sequence).

This clonotype came up a few times. The chain combines TRBV9 with TRBJ2-5, with TRBD2 matching 16 bases. CDR1 is SGDLS and CDR2 is YYNGEE in the germline V gene. V was pared by 0 bases and J by 4 bases, with 3 bases of the junction left unmatched. The CDR3 covers 17 residues. CDR3 sequence reads: CASSVEGTSGRAETQYF. The CDR3 region has the DNA TGTGCCAGCAGCGTAGAGGGGACTAGCGGGAGGGCAGAGACCCAGTACTTC.

This clonotype was observed many times. The chain combines TRBV24-1 with TRBJ2-1; 10 bases are a match to TRBD2. Germline values: CDR1 KGHDR, CDR2 SFDVKD. This CDR3 is 16 amino acids long. V lost 4 bases to trimming and J lost 2 bases; unmatched junction nucleotides: 4. The CDR3 nucleotides are TGTGCCACCAGTGAGGGGGGACTAGCGACCTACAATGAGCAGTTCTTC. Translated, it gives CATSEGGLATYNEQFF.

This clonotype was recorded at least ten times. The gene calls are TRBV27 and TRBJ1-2; TRBD1 matches 7 bases. The junction had 17 bases not matched to a gene; V was cut back by 6 bases and J by 10 bases. Germline CDR1 MNHEY, CDR2 SMNVEV (reference sequence). The CDR3 loop spans 15 amino acids. The chain's CDR3 is CASSLGRTGSRDYTF. The CDR3 DNA is TGTGCCAGCAGCCTCGGCAGGACAGGTAGCCGGGACTACACCTTC.